A selection of T cell receptor beta chains follows, all from one sample in a study of blood T cell repertoires in COVID-19. The protocol was immunoSEQ multiplex PCR, while the TCRdb copy is restricted to in-frame clones and leaves out a portion. The data hold just over 85,000 clones, with roughly nine tenths observed a single time. What was sequenced was peripheral blood. All receptors come from a middle-aged man with acute or convalescent COVID-19. Both conserved end residues are part of each CDR3. The order of the fields is clone size, J gene, D gene, V gene, CDR3 DNA, CDR3 protein. D genes are given only for firm matches. Not every row has a clone size; where given, it reads once, few, many or a size class.

>NA|TRBJ2-5|NA|TRBV5-4
TGTGCCAGCAGCTTGAGCAGGCTGTTGAACCAAGAGACCCAGTACTTC
CASSLSRLLNQETQYF
>NA|TRBJ1-3|NA|TRBV12-1
TGTGCCAGCGGTGGTCGGTACTCTGGAAACACCATATATTTT
CASGGRYSGNTIYF
>NA|TRBJ1-5|TRBD1|TRBV5-1
TGCGCCAGCAGCCCGACCGGGACAGGGCCAAATCAGCCCCAGCATTTT
CASSPTGTGPNQPQHF
>NA|TRBJ1-2|NA|TRBV7-9
TGTGCCAGCAGCTTAGTTCGGGGAAGATACACCTTC
CASSLVRGRYTF
>NA|TRBJ1-4|TRBD1|TRBV11-2
TGTGCCAGCAGCTTATCAGGGGGCATTGCTAATGAAAAACTGTTTTTT
CASSLSGGIANEKLFF
>NA|TRBJ2-3|TRBD2|TRBV7-2
TGTGCCAGCAGCTTGGCTGGTAGCGGGGGGAGGGCAGATACGCAGTATTTT
CASSLAGSGGRADTQYF
>NA|TRBJ2-7|TRBD2|TRBV3-1/TRBV3-2
TGTGCCAGCAGCCAGGGACTAGCGGGGGTTCTAAGCTCCTACGAGCAGTACTTC
CASSQGLAGVLSSYEQYF
>NA|TRBJ2-3|TRBD2|TRBV5-1
TGCGCCAGCAGCACGGGACTAGCGGTGGGATACACAGATACGCAGTATTTT
CASSTGLAVGYTDTQYF
>NA|TRBJ2-5|NA|TRBV7-2
TGTGCCAGCAGCTTAGGGGGGGCGGGGGTGACCCAGTACTTC
CASSLGGAGVTQYF
>NA|TRBJ1-2|NA|TRBV19
TGTGCCAGTCGGGGAACAGGGACGTCCTATGGCTACACCTTC
CASRGTGTSYGYTF
>NA|TRBJ1-2|NA|TRBV3-1/TRBV3-2
TGTGCCAGCAGATCAGAGGGGGGGAACTATGGCTACACCTTC
CASRSEGGNYGYTF
>NA|TRBJ2-7|NA|TRBV7-8
TGTGCCAGCAGCTTAGCTGCTCGGGGTTATGAGCAGTACTTC
CASSLAARGYEQYF
>once|TRBJ1-6|NA|TRBV5-1
TGCGCCAGCAGCTTGGCCCCCCGCGAAAGCACCTATAATTCACCCCTCCACTTT
CASSLAPRESTYNSPLHF
>NA|TRBJ1-5|TRBD1|TRBV28
TGTGCCAGCATCGAACAGGGGGCGGGTCAGCCCCAGCATTTT
CASIEQGAGQPQHF
>NA|TRBJ1-4|NA|TRBV30
TGTGCCTGGAGTGTACACGCAACTAATGAAAAACTGTTTTTT
CAWSVHATNEKLFF
>NA|TRBJ2-3|NA|TRBV5-1
TGCGCCAGCAGCTTGACACCGGTTGGGGAGACGCAGTATTTT
CASSLTPVGETQYF
>NA|TRBJ2-3|NA|TRBV6-6
TGTGCCAGCAGGGACAGCCAAAGCACAGATACGCAGTATTTT
CASRDSQSTDTQYF
>NA|TRBJ1-2|NA|TRBV5-4
TGTGCCAGCAGCTATAACCGAGCCTATGGCTACACCTTC
CASSYNRAYGYTF
>few|TRBJ1-1|NA|TRBV10-1
TGCGCCAGCAGTGAGGAGAGTCTGAACACTGAAGCTTTCTTT
CASSEESLNTEAFF
>NA|TRBJ2-2|NA|TRBV11-2
TGTGCCAGCAGGGCTCCTGCGGGGTTGAACACCGGGGAGCTGTTTTTT
CASRAPAGLNTGELFF
>NA|TRBJ2-7|TRBD1|TRBV5-4
TGTGCCAGCAGCTTGGCCGGGACAGGGGTCTACGAGCAGTACTTC
CASSLAGTGVYEQYF
>few|TRBJ1-1|NA|TRBV4-2
TGTGCCAGCAGCCAAGGTCCGGCAGGGGATGGGAACACTGAAGCTTTCTTT
CASSQGPAGDGNTEAFF
>NA|TRBJ2-2|NA|TRBV24-1
TGTGCCACCACTCGGGGGAGCACCGGGGAGCTGTTTTTT
CATTRGSTGELFF
>NA|TRBJ2-7|NA|TRBV7-8
TGTGCCAGCAGCTTAGTGGCCAGCCCCCTAGCCTACGAGCAGTACTTC
CASSLVASPLAYEQYF
>NA|TRBJ1-5|TRBD1|TRBV19
TGTGCCAGTAGCCAGACAGGGGGCTTGGGTCAGCCCCAGCATTTT
CASSQTGGLGQPQHF
>once|TRBJ1-3|NA|TRBV7-9
TGTGCCAGCAGCCCCCAGGGGACTATTCCTGGAAACACCATATATTTT
CASSPQGTIPGNTIYF
>NA|TRBJ1-4|NA|TRBV18
TGTGCCAGCTCACCAGTCGCAGGAAAGCACGAAAAACTGTTTTTT
CASSPVAGKHEKLFF
>once|TRBJ2-3|TRBD1|TRBV20-1
TGCAGTGCCAACAGGGGTGGGTCGCAGTATTTT
CSANRGGSQYF
>NA|TRBJ1-3|NA|TRBV19
TGTGCCAGTTCCGAACAGGGCTTGTCTGGAAACACCATATATTTT
CASSEQGLSGNTIYF
>NA|TRBJ1-5|NA|TRBV24-1
TGTGCCACCAGTTTATATAGCAATCAGCCCCAGCATTTT
CATSLYSNQPQHF
>NA|TRBJ1-1|NA|TRBV5-1
TGCGCCAGCAGAGATACCGGGAACACTGAAGCTTTCTTT
CASRDTGNTEAFF
>NA|TRBJ2-5|TRBD2|TRBV9
TGTGCCAGCAGCGTTTCGACTAGCCCGGGGGAGACCCAGTACTTC
CASSVSTSPGETQYF
>NA|TRBJ2-1|NA|TRBV5-1
TGCGCCAGCAGCGCCCAAGCGACAGGTATCATGAATGAGCAGTTCTTC
CASSAQATGIMNEQFF
>NA|TRBJ2-1|TRBD1|TRBV6-5
TGTGCCAGCAGTAAATCAGGGGGCTTAGGCAATGAGCAGTTCTTC
CASSKSGGLGNEQFF
>NA|TRBJ1-1|TRBD1|TRBV6-6
TGTGCCAGCAGCCCCGGGACAGCAATGAACACTGAAGCTTTCTTT
CASSPGTAMNTEAFF
>NA|TRBJ1-5|NA|TRBV12-3/TRBV12-4
TGTGCCAGCAGTTCCAGGGGTGAGCTGCCCCAGCATTTT
CASSSRGELPQHF
>NA|TRBJ2-3|NA|TRBV27
TGTGCCAGCAGTTCAGGACTCTCGCGGGGCACAGATACGCAGTATTTT
CASSSGLSRGTDTQYF
>few|TRBJ1-1|TRBD1|TRBV12-3/TRBV12-4
TGTGCCAGCAGTTTATGGGGACAGACTGAAGCTTTCTTT
CASSLWGQTEAFF
>NA|TRBJ1-1|NA|TRBV4-1
TGCGCCAGCAGCCAAGTTGGCTCCCTGAACACTGAAGCTTTCTTT
CASSQVGSLNTEAFF
>once|TRBJ2-2|TRBD2|TRBV30
TGTGCCTGGAGACCTCCGGGACTAGCATCCGGGGAGCTGTTTTTT
CAWRPPGLASGELFF
>NA|TRBJ1-4|NA|TRBV6-1
TGTGCCAGCAGGGAAGCAGGGGCTGAAAAACTGTTTTTT
CASREAGAEKLFF
>NA|TRBJ2-3|TRBD2|TRBV10-3
TGTGCCATCAGTAGCGGGGGGGGCACAGATACGCAGTATTTT
CAISSGGGTDTQYF
>NA|TRBJ2-3|TRBD2|TRBV27
TGTGCCAGCAGTTGGGCGGGGGAGCTCACAGATACGCAGTATTTT
CASSWAGELTDTQYF
>NA|TRBJ2-3|NA|TRBV6-5
TGTGCCAGCAGAAGAGCAGGGGAAACGCAGTATTTT
CASRRAGETQYF
>NA|TRBJ2-5|NA|TRBV3-1/TRBV3-2
TGTGCCAGCAGCCAAGCATTCCAGCGGGCTCAAGAGACCCAGTACTTC
CASSQAFQRAQETQYF
>few|TRBJ2-1|TRBD2|TRBV4-1
TGCGCCAGCAGTAAAGAGGGCCTAGCGGGGTCTATTGAGCAGTTCTTC
CASSKEGLAGSIEQFF
>NA|TRBJ1-2|TRBD1|TRBV28
TGTGCCACCCCCGACAGGGGCGTTTCTGGCTACACCTTC
CATPDRGVSGYTF